The rows below give T cell receptor beta chains drawn from one sample of a study of graft-versus-host responses after intestinal transplantation. The protocol was immunoSEQ multiplex PCR, while the TCRdb copy is restricted to in-frame clones and leaves out a portion. Here the sample spans approximately 78,000 clones, about nine tenths being singletons. Their antigen targets remain unknown. The sequenced sample was unstimulated CD8+ T cells sorted from spleen or lymph node cells, obtained before transplant. All receptors derive from a human donor who was the organ donor for an intestinal transplant. Each CDR3 is given without its conserved first and last residue. Clone sizes are given selectively: once, few, many, or a class where the clone is expanded.

cdr3_aa v_call clone_size j_call
ASSLDIGQPTDTQY TRBV11-2 NA TRBJ2-3
ASSLGQGDFYGYT TRBV5-1 NA TRBJ1-2
AWSGDGTLGSPLH TRBV30 once TRBJ1-6
ASSLGVTEAF TRBV28 NA TRBJ1-1
ASSAAGGRVDTQY TRBV6-5 NA TRBJ2-3
ASSLMNTEAF TRBV5-1 NA TRBJ1-1
ASSLSWQLVHGYT TRBV5-5 NA TRBJ1-2
ASSPTGGPNNEQF TRBV6-5 NA TRBJ2-1
ASSLSGGSGTEAF TRBV27 NA TRBJ1-1
VRSSWGLKQGAGGYT TRBV7-5 NA TRBJ1-2
SASTGGYEQY TRBV29-1 NA TRBJ2-7
ANKLPGSTEAF TRBV28 NA TRBJ1-1
ASARDREFLSSYNEQF TRBV7-9 NA TRBJ2-1
ASRREEKLF TRBV2 NA TRBJ1-4
ASSLTAGEARSILAEAF TRBV27 NA TRBJ1-1
ASSEAGSQH TRBV25-1 once TRBJ1-5
ASSSPGQPDEKLF TRBV5-1 NA TRBJ1-4
ASSGPHTQY TRBV27 NA TRBJ2-3
ASSEVGYEQGHYGYT TRBV6-1 NA TRBJ1-2
ASSLTGPDTQY TRBV6-4 NA TRBJ2-3
ASRVRTGLGANVLT TRBV2 NA TRBJ2-6
ASSFPANTGELF TRBV28 NA TRBJ2-2
ASSYIPLAGGDTGELF TRBV28 NA TRBJ2-2
ASSQRQFYGYT TRBV7-9 once TRBJ1-2
ASSQSVGQGYEQY TRBV4-1 NA TRBJ2-7
ASSLVSPGYNSPLH TRBV7-8 NA TRBJ1-6
SVAGQGPNTEAF TRBV29-1 once TRBJ1-1
ASSAESAQETQY TRBV9 NA TRBJ2-5
ASSAAALAGGPYNEQF TRBV7-2 few TRBJ2-1
AISEAIVHNSPLH TRBV10-3 NA TRBJ1-6
ASSEYAGQGEQF TRBV25-1 few TRBJ2-1
ASSSVTGLEEKLF TRBV5-6 few TRBJ1-4
ASSYNRGRDEQY TRBV28 NA TRBJ2-7
AWSEDRDYTEAF TRBV30 NA TRBJ1-1
ASSRLPAEAF TRBV19 NA TRBJ1-1
AWRASQGAAEAF TRBV30 few TRBJ1-1
ASSYRTGSTDTQY TRBV27 NA TRBJ2-3
ASSVQSGELF TRBV2 NA TRBJ2-2
ASSLMGLPNTGELF TRBV27 NA TRBJ2-2
ASSPEYRLAGGPGEQF TRBV4-2 NA TRBJ2-1
ASSPTLSGANVLT TRBV7-9 NA TRBJ2-6
ASSAWTGDTGELF TRBV6-5 NA TRBJ2-2
ASSLNGGWGAGANVLT TRBV13 once TRBJ2-6
ASSKETQY TRBV23-1 NA TRBJ2-5
ASSQHTEAF TRBV4-1 NA TRBJ1-1